The clone carrying this T cell receptor (beta chain) was detected once. Its antigen is as yet unknown. By 5'RACE with 10-nucleotide random UMIs, the cDNA was made. A single run covered 15-18 subjects with over 160 million TCR-beta sequences. TCRdb recomputed calls from the 5' RACE reads with MiXCR, one row per CDR3 protein. The table records 55,000 to 65,000 distinct CDR3 sequences, around a tenth of them present only once. This specimen comes from a study of neurological immune-mediated disorders. Study-wide points: The most TCR clonal expansion was seen in HTLV-1-associated myelopathy, and the least was seen in multiple sclerosis, which fell below healthy controls.

Germline V gene data show CDR1 as MNHEY and CDR2 as SVGAGI. CDR3 length equals 11 residues. V dropped 5 bases and J dropped 6 bases, with 8 bases sitting between them. Described time point: longitudinal time-point 2. The sample was PBMCs. This chain joins TRBV6-5 and TRBJ2-7; D not resolved. This TCR came from a man in his thirties or forties in good health. The CDR3 nucleotides are TGTGCCAGCAGTGTACAAACCGAGCAGTACTTC. Its translation: CASSVQTEQYF.